The clone carrying this T cell receptor beta chain appeared many times. The data belong to a study of Graves' ophthalmopathy and Graves' hyperthyroidism. TCR beta CDR3 regions were amplified from RNA transcripts. RT-PCR in the first round used HTBI primers; a second-round multiplex PCR followed. TCRdb reanalysed the multiplex PCR reads using MiXCR and keeps one entry per CDR3 protein. This sample carries under 350,000 distinct CDR3 sequences, around a sixth of them seen once, and the ten largest clones take 9% to 15%. V was trimmed by 4 bases and J by 1 base, leaving 11 bases between them. This CDR3 region has 14 residues. Germline assignment: CDR1 SGHTA and CDR2 FQGNSA.

This receptor was taken from an adult man with Graves' ophthalmopathy. The J gene is TRBJ2-7, the V gene TRBV7-2; the D gene is possibly TRBD2 (6 bases). Sequenced sample: peripheral blood. In DNA form, the CDR3 reads TGTGCCAGCAGCTACGGGGAGGTTTCCTACGAGCAGTACTTC. This gives the protein CASSYGEVSYEQYF.